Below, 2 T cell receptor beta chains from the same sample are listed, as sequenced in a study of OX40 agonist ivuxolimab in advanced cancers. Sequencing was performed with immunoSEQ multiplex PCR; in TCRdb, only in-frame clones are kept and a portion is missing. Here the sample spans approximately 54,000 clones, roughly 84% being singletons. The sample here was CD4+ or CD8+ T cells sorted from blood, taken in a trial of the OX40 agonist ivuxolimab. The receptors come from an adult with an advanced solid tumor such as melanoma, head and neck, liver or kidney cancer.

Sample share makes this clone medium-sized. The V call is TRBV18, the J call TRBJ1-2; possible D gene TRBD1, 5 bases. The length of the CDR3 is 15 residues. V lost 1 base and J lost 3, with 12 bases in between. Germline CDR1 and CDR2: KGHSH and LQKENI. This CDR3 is CASSPRGGAYYGYTF. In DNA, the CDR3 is TGTGCCAGCTCACCACGAGGAGGGGCCTACTATGGCTACACCTTC.

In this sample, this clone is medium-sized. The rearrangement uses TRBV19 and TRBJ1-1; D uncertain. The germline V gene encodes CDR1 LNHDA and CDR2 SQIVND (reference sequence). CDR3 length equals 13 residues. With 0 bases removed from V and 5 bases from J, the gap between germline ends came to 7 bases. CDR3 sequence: CASSIDGRTEAFF. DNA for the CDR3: TGTGCCAGTAGTATAGATGGGCGAACTGAAGCTTTCTTT.